These T cell receptor beta chains were read from a single sample in a study of Graves' ophthalmopathy and Graves' hyperthyroidism. In TCRdb, the multiplex PCR reads were re-called with MiXCR into one record per CDR3 protein. Of about 600,000 distinct CDR3 sequences listed, about two fifths are singletons. The specimen was peripheral blood or thyroid tissue (not recorded which). The source of these receptors is an adult man with Graves' hyperthyroidism. Each CDR3 is given with its conserved first and last residue. Fields, in order: V gene, CDR3 protein.

v_gene: TRBV7-2
CDR3aa: CASSFRDSASSYEQYF

v_gene: TRBV6-1
CDR3aa: CASSERGLDNQPQHF

v_gene: TRBV11-1
CDR3aa: CASSLVGTGDNEQFF

v_gene: TRBV12-3/TRBV12-4
CDR3aa: CASSPTDRANTEAFF

v_gene: TRBV7-2
CDR3aa: CASSLGPRAGQEKLFF

v_gene: TRBV2
CDR3aa: CASSEGGQGEETQYF

v_gene: TRBV10-3
CDR3aa: CAIKLSGGAGYTF

v_gene: TRBV30
CDR3aa: CAWTPGGSTSPLHF

v_gene: TRBV6-5
CDR3aa: CASSYAGGQTQYF

v_gene: TRBV20-1
CDR3aa: CSANRDRGTTNEKLFF

v_gene: TRBV12-3/TRBV12-4
CDR3aa: CASSFFGGEKLFF

v_gene: TRBV24-1
CDR3aa: CATSDSRLANGETQYF

v_gene: TRBV29-1
CDR3aa: CSVSPSTEAFF

v_gene: TRBV6-5
CDR3aa: CASRGLAGGQETQYF

v_gene: TRBV3-1
CDR3aa: CASSPFWGGTANTGELFF

v_gene: TRBV9
CDR3aa: CASSVASTATYEQYF

v_gene: TRBV2
CDR3aa: CASRYLTGGVETQYF

v_gene: TRBV12-3/TRBV12-4
CDR3aa: CASSLSLAGGYTF

v_gene: TRBV19
CDR3aa: CATTGRGAMNTEAFF

v_gene: TRBV20-1
CDR3aa: CSARDPVNTEAFF

v_gene: TRBV7-9
CDR3aa: CASSEGQGPNQPQHF

v_gene: TRBV29-1
CDR3aa: CSVEGGSQAQYF

v_gene: TRBV10-3
CDR3aa: CAISDAFGSSSGANVLTF

v_gene: TRBV7-6
CDR3aa: CASSLGPGNSGNTIYF

v_gene: TRBV19
CDR3aa: CASNIAFTYGYTF

v_gene: TRBV7-8
CDR3aa: CAYLSSYNSPLHF

v_gene: TRBV10-3
CDR3aa: CASSYPNEGTGGWQPQHF

v_gene: TRBV2
CDR3aa: CASSEDRYPSTDTQYF

v_gene: TRBV3-1
CDR3aa: CASSRGQKETQYF

v_gene: TRBV5-1
CDR3aa: CASSLWASSGNTIYF

v_gene: TRBV13
CDR3aa: CASSFISEANYGYTF

v_gene: TRBV7-8
CDR3aa: CASSSKRIRPYLPNTGELFF

v_gene: TRBV7-9
CDR3aa: CASSPGTGGETEAFF

v_gene: TRBV20-1
CDR3aa: CSAKTGGTYEQYF

v_gene: TRBV19
CDR3aa: CASSIDPGPTGYGYTF

v_gene: TRBV15
CDR3aa: CATSRSGLAGRVDTQYF

v_gene: TRBV19
CDR3aa: CASTLLRDSPSRAFF

v_gene: TRBV5-1
CDR3aa: CASSLADGETQYF

v_gene: TRBV9
CDR3aa: CASSVSGIYTF

v_gene: TRBV7-2
CDR3aa: CASSAGGGSSYEQYF

v_gene: TRBV6-1
CDR3aa: CASSTNPYQETQHF

v_gene: TRBV12-3/TRBV12-4
CDR3aa: CASSRTGTYGYTF

v_gene: TRBV20-1
CDR3aa: CSARRLAGHSSYNEQFF

v_gene: TRBV5-1
CDR3aa: CASRTGQTTYEQYF

v_gene: TRBV7-8
CDR3aa: CASSSPGTSGLRGGETQYF

v_gene: TRBV29-1
CDR3aa: CSVKTGNGNTIYF

v_gene: TRBV19
CDR3aa: CASTPGGGSGTEAFF

v_gene: TRBV7-6
CDR3aa: CASSLEGRREQYF